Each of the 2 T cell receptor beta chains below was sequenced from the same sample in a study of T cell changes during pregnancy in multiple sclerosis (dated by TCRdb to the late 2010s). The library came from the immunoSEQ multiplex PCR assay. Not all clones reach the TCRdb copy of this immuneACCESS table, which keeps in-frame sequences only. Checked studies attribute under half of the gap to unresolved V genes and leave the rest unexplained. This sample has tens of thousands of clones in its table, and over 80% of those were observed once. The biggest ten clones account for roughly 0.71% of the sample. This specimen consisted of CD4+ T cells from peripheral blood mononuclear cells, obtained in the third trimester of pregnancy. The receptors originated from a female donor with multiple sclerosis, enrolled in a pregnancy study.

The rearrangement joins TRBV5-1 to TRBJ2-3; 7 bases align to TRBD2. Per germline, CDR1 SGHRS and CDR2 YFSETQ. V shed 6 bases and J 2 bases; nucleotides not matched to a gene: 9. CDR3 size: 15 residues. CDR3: CASKLSGVNTDTQYF. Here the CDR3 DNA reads TGCGCCAGCAAACTGAGCGGGGTTAACACAGATACGCAGTATTTT.

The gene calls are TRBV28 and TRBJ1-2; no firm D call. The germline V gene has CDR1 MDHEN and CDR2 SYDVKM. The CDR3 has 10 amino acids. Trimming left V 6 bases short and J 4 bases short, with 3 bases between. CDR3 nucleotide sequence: TGTGCCAGCAGCTTCTATGGCTACACCTTC. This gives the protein CASSFYGYTF.